Listed below are T cell receptor beta chains from one sample, sequenced in a study of brain metastases from non-small cell lung cancer. Here immunoSEQ multiplex PCR was the method, and the copy in TCRdb shows in-frame clones only, minus some. Among around 1,600 clones listed, about 92% were seen once. Sequencing used tissue from a brain metastasis. Receptors were obtained from a donor at least 40 years old with non-small cell lung cancer. CDR3s include the opening cysteine and the closing phenylalanine or tryptophan. D genes are given only for firm matches. Only part of the rows carry a size: once, few, many, or a class if the clone is expanded.

D	size	V	J	DNA	CDR3
-	-	TRBV29-1	TRBJ2-7	TGCAGCGTCGCTACAACCTACGAACAGTACTTC	CSVATTYEQYF
-	-	TRBV3-1/TRBV3-2	TRBJ1-2	TGTGCCAGCAGCCAAAAAGTCCTTCAGGGGCTGTTCTATGGCTACACCTTC	CASSQKVLQGLFYGYTF
TRBD2	-	TRBV10-2	TRBJ2-1	TGCGCCAGCAGTGGGCGGACTAGCGGGGGGGCTAGGAATGAGCAGTTCTTC	CASSGRTSGGARNEQFF
TRBD2	-	TRBV4-3	TRBJ2-3	TGCGCCAGCAGCCACGGACTAGCGGGGGGGCGGTTCGAGAGCACAGATACGCAGTATTTT	CASSHGLAGGRFESTDTQYF
TRBD2	once	TRBV5-5	TRBJ2-1	TGTGCCAGCAGCTTGGCTGGCGGGGGGCCGTTCTTC	CASSLAGGGPFF
-	-	TRBV2	TRBJ2-7	TGTGCCAGCAGTGACTGGGGAACAACCTACGAGCAGTACTTC	CASSDWGTTYEQYF
-	-	TRBV3-1/TRBV3-2	TRBJ1-1	TGTGCCAGCAGCCAAGACGAGGGGGACACTGAAGCTTTCTTT	CASSQDEGDTEAFF
-	-	TRBV7-2	TRBJ2-7	TGTGCCAGCAGCTTTTCGAGGAGTTACGAGCAGTACTTC	CASSFSRSYEQYF
TRBD1	-	TRBV27	TRBJ1-1	TGTGCCAGCAGTATAGACAGGGGAGGCACTGAAGCTTTCTTT	CASSIDRGGTEAFF
TRBD1	-	TRBV7-2	TRBJ1-6	TGTGCCAGCAGCTTAGCGGGGGCAGGGGGGAATTCACCCCTCCACTTT	CASSLAGAGGNSPLHF
TRBD1	-	TRBV18	TRBJ2-3	TGTGCCAGCTCACCAGTCGGGACAGGGGCCACAGATACGCAGTATTTT	CASSPVGTGATDTQYF